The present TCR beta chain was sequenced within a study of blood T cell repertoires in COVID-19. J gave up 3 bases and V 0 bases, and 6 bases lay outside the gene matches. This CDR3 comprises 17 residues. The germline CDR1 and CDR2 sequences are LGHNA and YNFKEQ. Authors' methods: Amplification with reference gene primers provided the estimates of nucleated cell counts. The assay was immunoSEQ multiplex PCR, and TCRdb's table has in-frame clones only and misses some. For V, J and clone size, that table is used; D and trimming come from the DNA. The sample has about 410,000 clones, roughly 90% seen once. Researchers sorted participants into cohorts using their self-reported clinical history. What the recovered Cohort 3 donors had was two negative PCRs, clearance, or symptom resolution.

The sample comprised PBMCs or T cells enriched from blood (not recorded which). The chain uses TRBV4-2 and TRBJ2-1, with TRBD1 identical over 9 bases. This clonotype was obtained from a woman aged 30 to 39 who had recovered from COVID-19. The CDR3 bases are TGTGCCAGCAGCCAAGACTCCGGGACAGGGTACTACAATGAGCAGTTCTTC. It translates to CASSQDSGTGYYNEQFF.